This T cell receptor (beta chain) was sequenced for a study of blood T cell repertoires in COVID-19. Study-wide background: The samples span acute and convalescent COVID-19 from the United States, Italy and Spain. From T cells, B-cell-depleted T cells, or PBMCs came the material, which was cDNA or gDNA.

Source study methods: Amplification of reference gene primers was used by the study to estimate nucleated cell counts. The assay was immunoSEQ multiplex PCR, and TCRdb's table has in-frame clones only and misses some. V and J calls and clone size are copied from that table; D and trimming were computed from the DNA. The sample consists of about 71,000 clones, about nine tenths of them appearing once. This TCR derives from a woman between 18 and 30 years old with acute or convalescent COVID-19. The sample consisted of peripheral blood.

CDR3 in DNA: TGTGCCAGCAGCTTAGGCCGGGACAGGGGAAGCTCCTATAATTCACCCCTCCACTTT. Its protein product is CASSLGRDRGSSYNSPLHF. The V and J genes are TRBV7-9 and TRBJ1-6; 10 nucleotides align to TRBD1. This CDR3 comprises 19 residues. Germline V gene sequence: CDR1 SEHNR, CDR2 FQNEAQ (reference sequence). V was pared by 1 base and J by 0 bases, with 6 bases of the junction left unmatched. The full variable domain, rest sourced from reference TRBV7-9 and TRBJ1-6, is DTGVSQNPRHKITKRGQNVTFRCDPISEHNRLYWYRQTLGQGPEFLTYFQNEAQLEKSRLLSDRFSAERPKGSFSTLEIQRTEQGDSAMYLCASSLGRDRGSSYNSPLHFGNGTRLTVT.